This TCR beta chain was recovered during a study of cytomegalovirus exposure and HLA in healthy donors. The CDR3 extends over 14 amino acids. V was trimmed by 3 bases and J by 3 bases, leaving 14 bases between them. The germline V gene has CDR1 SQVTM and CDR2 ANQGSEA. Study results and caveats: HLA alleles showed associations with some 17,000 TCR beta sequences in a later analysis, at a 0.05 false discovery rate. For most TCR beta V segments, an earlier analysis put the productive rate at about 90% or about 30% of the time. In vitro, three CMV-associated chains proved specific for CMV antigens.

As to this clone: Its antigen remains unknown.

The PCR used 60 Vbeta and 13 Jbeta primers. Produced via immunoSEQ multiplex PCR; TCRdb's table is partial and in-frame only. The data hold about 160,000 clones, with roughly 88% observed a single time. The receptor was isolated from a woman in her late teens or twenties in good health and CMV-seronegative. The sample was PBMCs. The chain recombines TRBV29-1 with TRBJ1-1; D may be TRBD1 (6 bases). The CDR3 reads CSVEMDRPYTEAFF. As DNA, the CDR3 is TGCAGCGTTGAGATGGACAGACCTTACACTGAAGCTTTCTTT.